This TCR beta chain was sequenced in a study of human T cells and chemical hapten exposure (dated by TCRdb to about 2021). About the study as a whole: For sensitization, 2% DPC in acetone was applied to a 2 cm by 2 cm area of upper inner arm skin. Throughout the approximately 24-week study period, patients were also given weekly therapeutic DPC doses on the scalp. Patch tests used Finn chambers with 0.01% DPC on the upper back, scored after 6 days by International Contact Dermatitis Research Group standards. Most of the patients in the cohort were female, and the cohort covered alopecia areata with under or over 50% scalp involvement, alopecia totalis and alopecia universalis. The libraries were sequenced as a pool, and the TCR yield per sample differed mostly because of small variations in library volumes within the pool. This study followed changes in the peripheral blood TCR repertoire in vivo during primary and secondary sensitization of alopecia patients to the hapten diphenylcyclopropenone (DPC). Blood was sampled from patients pre-sensitization (week 0) and at 2, 6 and about 24 weeks after DPC sensitization. Blood for TCR sequencing was provided by twenty-nine alopecia patients at one to four time points (pre-sensitization, 2, 6 and 24 weeks).

This sample's time point label indicates: pre-sensitization, week 0. The treatment or condition tag for this specimen amounts to: therapeutic diphenylcyclopropenone sensitization with weekly scalp DPC. At each patch-test visit, blood was drawn before the patch test was applied. Patients were considered eligible if aged 18 to 70, diagnosed with alopecia and deemed suitable for DPC therapy, and patients were excluded if pregnant. Unfractionated whole blood was collected in Tempus Blood RNA tubes, and total RNA was extracted from that blood. Overall study results and their limits: The number of TCRs above 1 in 1000 frequency did not change with DPC sensitization; there was no evidence of global repertoire structure alterations. The number of PT1 expanded TCRs positively correlated with patch test score, significant at thresholds 8, 16 and 32 but not 4. Compared with pre-sensitization or healthy control sets, expanded TCRs formed significantly more large CDR3 similarity clusters, which is consistent with antigen-driven responses. Alopecia, a presumed autoimmune disease, was present in all patients, so the immune response of the patients might differ from that of healthy individuals. Repeated subsampling changed both the strength of the expansion versus patch-test correlation and the threshold at which that correlation became significant.

Library method: RACE. Sequenced on a NextSeq 500. During library preparation, unique molecular identifiers were attached to individual cDNA molecules so that TCRs could be counted in a quantitative, reproducible way. From each blood RNA sample, both TCR alpha and TCR beta chains were sequenced. The original pipeline was this. Samples had a median of about 96,000 TCRs, with a range from 23,224 to 690,600. V, J and CDR3 annotation of the TCR reads was performed with the Decombinator software suite. Every sample was subsampled to the same number of TCRs (28,000) for the PS versus PT1 abundance plots. Expanded TCRs were defined as absent before sensitization and observed at least eight times at the 2-week time point. TCRdb trimmed the raw reads at Q25, called clones with MiXCR and kept productive beta chains. When rows share a CDR3 protein, they turn into one entry using the most common DNA and genes. TCRdb, not the original authors, processed these V and J calls. The sample contains more than 70,000 distinct CDR3 sequences, roughly 8.5% of them found a single time. Together, the top ten hold 2% to 3% of the sample.

V is pared back by 4 bases and J by 7 bases, with 18 bases lying between the germline termini. From its cysteine to its phenylalanine, the CDR3 spans 15 amino acids. The read is trimmed to its CDR3 DNA, 45 bases read in frame from base 1. The germline V gene yields SGHRS for CDR1 and YFSETQ for CDR2. This clonotype was seen a handful of times. It lacks a known antigen. There are no base qualities to consult, and no much larger clone falls within one base. Material: whole blood, obtained in connection with sensitization to the hapten diphenylcyclopropenone (DPC). The origin of this receptor is a man in his forties with alopecia areata. Some clones in this sample may be carry-over from other donors' samples. The rearranged chain carries TRBV5-1 and TRBJ1-5, with a weak D call of TRBD1 (6 bases match). The CDR3 protein is CASSPTGAGEQPQHF. The nucleotide sequence reads TGCGCCAGCAGCCCTACGGGGGCAGGGGAACAGCCCCAGCATTTT.